The 15 T cell receptor beta chains below come from one sample, sequenced in a study of PD-L1 blockade in urothelial cancer. Noted time point: pretreatment peripheral blood. Generated by immunoSEQ multiplex PCR, the TCRdb table keeps only in-frame clones and is missing some. The sample lists 95,000 or so clones, roughly 84% occurring once. The sample here was PBMCs, taken around atezolizumab (anti-PD-L1) treatment. These TCRs come from a man in his sixties with urothelial cancer.

The chain carries TRBV7-2 and TRBJ2-3; D gene uncertain. CDR3 length: 15 amino acids. Deletions cut 5 bases from V and 1 base from J, with 13 bases between. Germline values: CDR1 SGHTA, CDR2 FQGNSA. In nucleotides, the CDR3 is TGTGCCAGCAGCACCTTTACGGTAGGCACAGATACGCAGTATTTT. It is translated as CASSTFTVGTDTQYF.

The chain couples TRBV5-1 to TRBJ2-7; TRBD2 aligns across 14 bases. Germline assignment: CDR1 SGHRS and CDR2 YFSETQ. The CDR3 has 15 residues. V lost 3 bases and J lost 4; bases outside the gene matches: 3. CDR3 amino acids: CASSSGTSGSYEQYF. The DNA for the CDR3 is TGCGCCAGCAGCTCCGGGACTAGCGGGAGTTACGAGCAGTACTTC.

This clone was detected only once. J is TRBJ2-2 and V is TRBV9; D perhaps matches TRBD2 (6 bases). The CDR3 has 15 amino acids. V was pared by 0 bases and J by 5 bases, with 11 bases between. Germline loops: CDR1 SGDLS, CDR2 YYNGEE. In DNA form, the CDR3 reads TGTGCCAGCAGCGTAGACGGGGGAAGGACCGGGGAGCTGTTTTTT. Encoded protein: CASSVDGGRTGELFF.

The chain joins TRBV19 to TRBJ1-2; 7 bases agree with TRBD1. After removal of 7 bases from V and 4 bases from J, the junction contained 3 bases not matched to a gene. Germline V CDR1 and CDR2: LNHDA, SQIVND (reference sequence). CDR3 length: 12 amino acids. This chain's CDR3 is CASTGQAYGYTF. The CDR3 DNA reads as TGTGCCAGTACAGGACAGGCCTATGGCTACACCTTC.

The chain uses TRBV5-1 and TRBJ1-2; D might be TRBD1 (5 bases). The CDR3 has 13 amino acids. The V and J ends lost 0 bases and 4 bases respectively, with 7 bases between them. Germline loops: CDR1 SGHRS, CDR2 YFSETQ. The CDR3 coding sequence is TGCGCCAGCAGCTTGGACGACAGCTATGGCTACACCTTC. Translated: CASSLDDSYGYTF.

The rearrangement uses TRBV2 and TRBJ1-2; D gene unclear. Between the trimmed V and J ends, which lost 2 bases and 2 bases, there was a span of 9 bases. Germline lookup yields CDR1 SNHLY and CDR2 FYNNEI. This CDR3 has 14 amino acids. The CDR3 nucleotides are TGTGCCAGCAGTGAAAACAGATTAAACTATGGCTACACCTTC. The encoded protein is CASSENRLNYGYTF.

This chain uses TRBV9 with TRBJ2-3; TRBD2 is a possible D gene (7 bases). The V end was cut by 0 bases, the J end by 0 bases, with 11 bases between. This CDR3 has 16 amino acids. Germline CDR1 SGDLS, CDR2 YYNGEE. The CDR3 spells CASSVEGGGSTDTQYF. The CDR3, as DNA: TGTGCCAGCAGCGTAGAGGGGGGGGGCAGCACAGATACGCAGTATTTT.

This clone has a single count. V is TRBV9 and J is TRBJ2-2, with a possible D match to TRBD2 (5 bases). This CDR3 spans 15 amino acids. Germline CDR1 reads SGDLS; CDR2 reads YYNGEE. The germline V and J ends were trimmed by 7 bases and 6 bases, with 19 bases remaining between them. CDR3 sequence: CASQPTLREAGELFF. CDR3 sequence (DNA): TGTGCCAGCCAACCCACCCTGAGGGAAGCCGGGGAGCTGTTTTTT.

This sequence joins TRBV13 and TRBJ1-1; 7 bases map to TRBD1. This CDR3 spans 14 amino acids. Germline assignment: CDR1 PRHDT and CDR2 FYEKMQ (reference sequence). V lost 5 bases, J lost 3 bases, and 6 bases stayed unmatched. The CDR3 spells CASSQGTDDTEAFF. The CDR3, as DNA: TGTGCCAGCAGCCAAGGGACAGACGACACTGAAGCTTTCTTT.

The V call is TRBV7-8, the J call TRBJ1-5, with D tentatively TRBD1 (6 bases). Trimming removed 5 bases from V and 11 bases from J, with 22 bases in between. The CDR3 runs to 15 residues. Germline values: CDR1 SGHVS, CDR2 FQNEAQ. In nucleotides, the CDR3 is TGTGCCAGCAGCACCGGGACATTGGAAAGGATGGCCCAGCATTTT. This translates into CASSTGTLERMAQHF.

This clone was observed once. The rearrangement links TRBV27 to TRBJ2-7, with 7 bases aligning to TRBD2. This CDR3 is built from 15 residues. CDR1 MNHEY and CDR2 SMNVEV come from the germline V gene (reference sequence). V trimming: 4 bases; J trimming: 3 bases; junction bases outside the gene matches: 9. As DNA, the CDR3 is TGTGCCAGCAGTTCCTCCGCGGGAGTTCTCTACGAGCAGTACTTC. It translates to CASSSSAGVLYEQYF.

This chain connects TRBV27 to TRBJ1-1; 10 nucleotides agree with TRBD1. Germline V lookup: CDR1 MNHEY, CDR2 SMNVEV (reference sequence). V shed 5 bases, J shed 5 bases, and the junction held 8 bases outside the gene matches. This CDR3 spans 15 amino acids. The DNA for the CDR3 is TGTGCCAGCAGTCCATGGACAGGGGGAGTAACTGAAGCTTTCTTT. Protein sequence: CASSPWTGGVTEAFF.

The chain uses TRBV28 and TRBJ1-1; no reliable D call. The CDR3 contains 16 residues. CDR1 is MDHEN, CDR2 SYDVKM, per germline. Trimming took 7 bases from V and 0 from J, leaving 18 bases between them. CDR3 sequence: CASTLALPALNTEAFF. The CDR3 DNA follows: TGTGCCAGCACCTTAGCTCTACCTGCTCTGAACACTGAAGCTTTCTTT.

There are a few counts of this clone. The CDR3 coding sequence is TGTGCCAGCAGTGTAACACATGGGGGGGGAAATCAGCCCCAGCATTTT. Amino acid sequence: CASSVTHGGGNQPQHF. The chain carries TRBV6-1 and TRBJ1-5; D is possibly TRBD1 (5 bases). The CDR3 extends over 16 amino acids. Germline CDR1 and CDR2: MNHNS and SASEGT. Between the trimmed V and J ends, which lost 4 bases and 4 bases, there was a span of 17 bases.

The V and J genes are TRBV5-5 and TRBJ2-7; D possibly corresponds to TRBD1 (6 bases). The CDR3 consists of 14 residues. Trimming removed 4 bases at V and 4 bases at J, with 15 bases between. Germline CDR1 and CDR2: SGHKS and YYEKEE (reference sequence). The CDR3 bases are TGTGCCAGCAGCCCCGCAGGGGAAGTGTACGAGCAGTACTTC. It is translated as CASSPAGEVYEQYF.